A single sample gave rise to the 32 T cell receptor beta chains below, sequenced in a study of identical twins' blood T cells. TCRdb re-derived calls from the 5' RACE reads in MiXCR, one entry per CDR3 protein. The sample records 300,000 to 400,000 distinct CDR3 sequences, about 28% being singletons. Specimen: PBMCs. These receptors all come from a woman aged 18 to 49 in good health.

In its sample, this clonotype was seen a few times. This chain joins TRBV5-1 and TRBJ1-1; D remains unclear. V lost 2 bases and J 9 bases, leaving 14 bases between the germline ends. The CDR3 extends over 13 amino acids. Germline V gives CDR1 SGHRS, CDR2 YFSETQ. The CDR3 region has the DNA TGCGCCAGCAGCTTAGGGCAGGAAACTAAAGCTTTCTTT. Translating gives CASSLGQETKAFF.

The chain is built from TRBV12-3 or TRBV12-4 and TRBJ2-7, with TRBD2 matching over 13 bases. Losses at the gene ends were 1 base for V and 4 bases for J; bases not matched to a gene: 4. The CDR3 runs to 16 residues. CDR3 amino acids: CASSLGTSGRRYEQYF. The CDR3 DNA is TGTGCCAGCAGTTTAGGGACTAGCGGGAGACGTTACGAGCAGTACTTC.

This clonotype was observed at least ten times. The CDR3 region has the DNA TGCAGCGTTGAAAGGGGACAGAACACTGAAGCTTTCTTT. Translated: CSVERGQNTEAFF. This rearrangement joins TRBV29-1 to TRBJ1-1, with a weak D call TRBD1 (6 bases). Germline CDR1 is SQVTM and CDR2 is ANQGSEA. Trimming removed 2 bases from V and 1 base from J, with 8 bases in between. The length of the CDR3 is 13 residues.

This clonotype was observed a handful of times. The chain recombines TRBV12-3 or TRBV12-4 with TRBJ1-1; the D is unclear. There are 12 residues in the CDR3. Trimming stripped 5 bases from V and 1 base from J, with 5 bases between. The DNA of the CDR3 is TGTGCCAGCAGTCAGACGAACACTGAAGCTTTCTTT. As protein: CASSQTNTEAFF.

This chain joins TRBV6-2 or TRBV6-3 and TRBJ1-2, with D uncertain. The V end was cut by 7 bases, the J end by 2 bases, with 17 bases between. CDR1 is MNHEY, CDR2 SVGEGT, per germline. The CDR3 is 15 residues long. CDR3 amino acids: CASKPFRSRNYGYTF. The CDR3 nucleotides are TGTGCCAGCAAGCCCTTCCGCTCCAGAAACTATGGCTACACCTTC.

The chain recombines TRBV12-3 or TRBV12-4 with TRBJ1-4; D is possibly TRBD1 (6 bases). This CDR3 region has 14 residues. V lost 3 bases to trimming and J lost 4 bases, with 9 bases between them. DNA of the CDR3: TGTGCCAGCAGTTTCGGACAGATTAATGAAAAACTGTTTTTT. It is translated as CASSFGQINEKLFF.

V is TRBV4-3 and J is TRBJ1-1; 10 bases match TRBD1. With V trimmed by 3 bases and J by 7 bases, 8 bases remained unmatched. Per germline, CDR1 LGHNA and CDR2 YSLEER. The CDR3 runs to 15 residues. The CDR3 region has the DNA TGCGCCAGCAGCCAGAGGACAGGGGGAAAGATTGAAGCTTTCTTT. Its protein product is CASSQRTGGKIEAFF.

This chain connects TRBV20-1 to TRBJ2-5; possibly TRBD2 for D (5 bases). Per the germline V gene, CDR1 is DFQATT and CDR2 is SNEGSKA (reference sequence). The CDR3 sequence is 14 residues long. Trimming pared 2 bases from V and 5 bases from J, leaving 15 bases between. Here the CDR3 reads CSARSWSRGETQYF. In nucleotides, the CDR3 is TGCAGTGCTAGATCCTGGTCCCGAGGGGAGACCCAGTACTTC.

The V gene is TRBV20-1, the J gene TRBJ1-1; 10 bases are a match to TRBD1. The V gene's germline CDR1 is DFQATT and CDR2 SNEGSKA (reference sequence). J lost 4 bases, V lost 6 bases, and 14 bases had no gene match. This CDR3 comprises 16 residues. CDR3 coding DNA: TGCAGTGCCCATTTCCCCGGGACAGGGGTGGGCACTGAAGCTTTCTTT. The encoded protein is CSAHFPGTGVGTEAFF.

This rearrangement joins TRBV5-6 to TRBJ1-2; D gene uncertain. The germline V and J ends were trimmed by 2 bases and 4 bases, with 12 bases remaining between them. This CDR3 spans 14 amino acids. Germline-derived CDR1 and CDR2 are SGHDT and YYEEEE. CDR3 region: CASSFQLQIYGYTF. As DNA, the CDR3 is TGTGCCAGCAGCTTCCAGCTCCAAATCTATGGCTACACCTTC.

This clonotype was detected only a few times. This rearrangement joins TRBV7-8 to TRBJ1-5, with D maybe TRBD1 (6 bases). Germline values: CDR1 SGHVS, CDR2 FQNEAQ. V shed 1 base and J shed 6 bases, with 13 bases lying between them. This CDR3 is 15 amino acids long. This chain's CDR3 is CASSLVEGEIQPQHF. CDR3 DNA sequence: TGTGCCAGCAGCTTAGTGGAGGGGGAGATTCAGCCCCAGCATTTT.

A few counts support this clonotype. V and J are TRBV5-1 and TRBJ1-4; 8 bases map to TRBD1. The trim removed 3 bases at V and 0 bases at J, leaving 4 bases unmatched. The germline V gene encodes CDR1 SGHRS and CDR2 YFSETQ. The CDR3 sequence is 16 residues long. The CDR3 DNA is TGCGCCAGCAGCTCAGGGGGCACTGCAACTAATGAAAAACTGTTTTTT. Its translation is CASSSGGTATNEKLFF.

This clonotype was seen a handful of times. J is TRBJ1-2 and V is TRBV3-1; tentatively, D is TRBD1 (5 bases). The germline V and J ends were trimmed by 3 bases and 10 bases, with 18 bases remaining between them. CDR1 is LGHDT, CDR2 YNNKEL, per germline (reference sequence). This CDR3 has 14 residues. This CDR3 is CASSHSAGKIHYTF. CDR3 sequence (DNA): TGTGCCAGCAGCCATTCTGCAGGGAAAATCCACTACACCTTC.

This clonotype was picked up a small number of times. CDR3 protein: CAGRTEYNNEQFF. The DNA of the CDR3 is TGTGCGGGGAGGACAGAATATAACAATGAGCAGTTCTTC. The chain has TRBV5-4 and TRBJ2-1; perhaps D is TRBD1 or TRBD2 (6 bases each). The germline CDR1 and CDR2 sequences are SGHNT and YYREEE (reference sequence). The CDR3 covers 13 residues.

This clonotype was observed a few times. V gene TRBV6-5 combines with J gene TRBJ2-4, with D tentatively TRBD1 (6 bases). This CDR3 has 16 amino acids. V gave up 6 bases and J gave up 2 bases, with 17 bases separating them. The germline V gene encodes CDR1 MNHEY and CDR2 SVGAGI. The CDR3 DNA reads TGTGCCAGCAGCTCCCACAGGGAGTCGACCAAAAACATTCAGTACTTC. Translation gives CASSSHRESTKNIQYF.

The chain is built from TRBV6-2 or TRBV6-3 and TRBJ1-1; D is possibly TRBD1 (5 bases). The CDR3 has 16 amino acids. CDR1 MNHEY and CDR2 SVGEGT come from the germline V gene. V lost 5 bases and J 8 bases, leaving 24 bases between the germline ends. CDR3 amino acids: CASSDPDGAALREAFF. The CDR3 DNA reads TGTGCCAGCAGTGACCCCGACGGGGCAGCCTTACGCGAAGCTTTCTTT.

The CDR3 spells CASSFEGGTAEAFF. As DNA, the CDR3 is TGTGCCAGCAGTTTCGAAGGTGGAACGGCTGAAGCTTTCTTT. V is TRBV6-9 and J is TRBJ1-1; D gene uncertain. Germline CDR1 reads MNHGY; CDR2 reads SVAAGI. V shed 4 bases and J shed 6 bases, with 15 bases lying between them. There are 14 residues in the CDR3.

As concerns this clonotype: A read error may produce the germline difference seen at one junction end. This sequence joins TRBV14 and TRBJ1-3; D unresolved. The germline V gene has CDR1 SGHDN and CDR2 FVKESK. This CDR3 has 16 residues. CDR3 nucleotides: TGTGCCGGCAGCCAAGAAGATAACATTTTCCCGAACACCATATATTTT. Translated: CAGSQEDNIFPNTIYF.

This clonotype was counted many times. The V gene is TRBV12-3 or TRBV12-4, the J gene TRBJ1-5, with D possibly matching TRBD1 (6 bases). CDR3 length: 14 residues. The V gene lost 7 bases and the J gene lost 3 bases, with 13 bases spanning the gap. The CDR3 nucleotides are TGTGCCAGCACCAATGGGGGCGCCAATCAGCCCCAGCATTTT. Translated: CASTNGGANQPQHF.

The CDR3 DNA follows: TGTGCCAGCAGACCCGGGACAGAGAACTATGGCTACACCTTC. It is translated as CASRPGTENYGYTF. The rearrangement links TRBV5-6 to TRBJ1-2, with 7 nucleotides matching TRBD1. V was pared by 5 bases and J by 2 bases, with 6 bases of the junction left unmatched. CDR1 and CDR2 (germline): SGHDT, YYEEEE. CDR3 length: 14 residues. Filled out from reference TRBV5-6 and TRBJ1-2, the complete variable domain reads DAGVTQSPTHLIKTRGQQVTLRCSPKSGHDTVSWYQQALGQGPQFIFQYYEEEERQRGNFPDRFSGHQFPNYSSELNVNALLLGDSALYLCASRPGTENYGYTFGSGTRLTVV.

This clonotype has more than one count but fewer than ten. This chain links TRBV5-1 with TRBJ2-1; 9 positions match TRBD1. CDR1 is SGHRS, CDR2 YFSETQ, per germline. Trimming cost V 0 bases and J 6 bases; bases outside gene matches: 4. This CDR3 spans 15 amino acids. This CDR3 reads CASSLGDRDINEQFF. The CDR3, as DNA: TGCGCCAGCAGCTTGGGGGACAGGGATATCAATGAGCAGTTCTTC.

This clonotype was observed a few times. The chain employs TRBV6-2 or TRBV6-3 and TRBJ2-1; 11 bases fit TRBD2. V lost 3 bases, J lost 8 bases, and 9 bases stayed unmatched. CDR1 and CDR2 from the germline V gene are MNHEY and SVGEGT. CDR3 length: 16 residues. The CDR3 here is CASSYGETSGADEQFF. CDR3 in DNA: TGTGCCAGCAGTTATGGGGAGACTAGCGGGGCAGATGAGCAGTTCTTC.

The chain employs TRBV7-2 and TRBJ2-5, with D possibly TRBD2 on 5 matching bases. The CDR3 loop spans 16 amino acids. The V end was cut by 10 bases, the J end by 4 bases, with 25 bases between. The germline V gene has CDR1 SGHTA and CDR2 FQGNSA. The CDR3 region has the DNA TGTGCCACGGGATCGAGCGTTGCGCGGGCCGGAGAGACCCAGTACTTC. Amino acid sequence: CATGSSVARAGETQYF. The complete variable domain, with remaining parts taken from reference TRBV7-2 and TRBJ2-5, reads GAGVSQSPSNKVTEKGKDVELRCDPISGHTALYWYRQSLGQGLEFLIYFQGNSAPDKSGLPSDRFSAERTGGSVSTLTIQRTQQEDSAVYLCATGSSVARAGETQYFGPGTRLLVL.

V usage is TRBV5-1 and J usage is TRBJ2-1; D remains unclear. The germline V gene has CDR1 SGHRS and CDR2 YFSETQ. This CDR3 has 12 residues. With 7 bases removed from V and 10 bases from J, the gap between germline ends came to 15 bases. This CDR3 reads CASRRTSEEQFF. CDR3 DNA: TGCGCCAGCCGGCGAACCTCTGAGGAGCAGTTCTTC.

The CDR3 protein is CASSRLLSGNTIYF. The CDR3 bases are TGTGCCAGCAGTCGACTGCTCTCTGGAAACACCATATATTTT. The gene calls are TRBV6-2 or TRBV6-3 and TRBJ1-3; D gene unclear. In germline, CDR1 is MNHEY, CDR2 SVGEGT. The CDR3 is 14 amino acids. V lost 5 bases, J lost 0 bases, and 8 bases lay in between.

The chain links TRBV15 to TRBJ1-2; a weak D match, TRBD1 (5 bases). The CDR3 has 13 residues. Germline V gene sequence: CDR1 LNHNV, CDR2 YYDKDF (reference sequence). Trimming took off 4 bases at V and 4 bases at J, with 10 bases between the two ends. CDR3: CATSKGTGYGYTF. CDR3 coding DNA: TGTGCCACCAGCAAAGGGACGGGCTATGGCTACACCTTC.

The CDR3 DNA reads as TGTGCCAGCAGCTTACCTACAGGACCCGAAGCTTTCTTT. It codes for CASSLPTGPEAFF. The chain combines TRBV5-6 with TRBJ1-1; possibly TRBD1 for D (5 bases). The germline V gene has CDR1 SGHDT and CDR2 YYEEEE. Trimming took 2 bases from V and 8 from J, leaving 13 bases between them. This CDR3 has 13 residues.

J is TRBJ2-1 and V is TRBV7-9; D may correspond to TRBD1 or TRBD2 (5 bases each). There are 14 residues in the CDR3. Germline V gene data show CDR1 as SEHNR and CDR2 as FQNEAQ (reference sequence). The V end lost 5 bases, the J end lost 7 bases, and 15 bases lay between the germline ends. DNA for the CDR3: TGTGCCAGCAGCCGAGCAGGGACCGGTAATGAGCAGTTCTTC. Translation: CASSRAGTGNEQFF.

J is TRBJ2-1 and V is TRBV20-1; 8 bases fit TRBD2. With V trimmed by 8 bases and J by 6 bases, 9 bases remained unmatched. CDR1 is DFQATT and CDR2 is SNEGSKA in the germline V gene (reference sequence). This CDR3 spans 13 amino acids. The CDR3 nucleotides are TGCAGTCCCTCGGGGGGGCGGTCCAATGAGCAGTTCTTC. This sequence encodes CSPSGGRSNEQFF.

This clonotype was seen a few times. This chain connects TRBV6-5 to TRBJ1-4; D is ambiguous. Germline V gives CDR1 MNHEY, CDR2 SVGAGI. Trimming cost V 2 bases and J 10 bases, with 8 bases left between them. CDR3 length equals 12 residues. The CDR3 protein is CASSYRGGKLFF. CDR3 nucleotides: TGTGCCAGCAGTTACCGAGGAGGAAAACTGTTTTTT.

In the case of this clonotype: Possible read error: a much larger clone is one base away. This rearrangement joins TRBV29-1 to TRBJ1-1, with a weak D call TRBD1 (5 bases). CDR1 is SQVTM, CDR2 ANQGSEA, per germline. This CDR3 spans 14 amino acids. CDR3 region: CSALGGAVNTESFF. The CDR3 DNA reads TGCAGCGCTCTGGGGGGTGCAGTGAACACTGAATCTTTCTTT.

This clonotype was counted between two and nine times. Sequence at one end of the junction differs from germline and may be a read error. The chain is built from TRBV6-5 and TRBJ1-1; 9 bases are a match to TRBD1. The CDR3 is 14 amino acids. The germline V gene has CDR1 MNHEY and CDR2 SVGAGI. Here the CDR3 DNA reads TGTGCTAGCAGGGTGACAGGGGGTAACACTGAAGCTTTCTTT. This translates into CASRVTGGNTEAFF.